This is a list of T cell receptor beta chains from one sample in a study of T-cell memory formation after mild COVID-19. TCRdb passed the 5' RACE reads through MiXCR, listing each CDR3 protein once. The repertoire holds a few hundred thousand distinct CDR3 sequences, with roughly 9.4% as singletons. Material for sequencing was PBMCs or a T cell subset sorted from them (not recorded which). The receptors stem from a man younger than 35 who had mild COVID-19 (a few samples of this study predate the infection). Cell type and time point are not known. CDR3s include the opening cysteine and the closing phenylalanine or tryptophan. Fields, in order: D gene, J gene, clone size, V gene, CDR3 protein, CDR3 DNA. The D gene is left open where the match is weak. Where a row states a size, it is once, few, many or the class of an expanded clone; other rows omit it.

NA	TRBJ2-5	NA	TRBV20-1	CSARPAGRETQYF	TGCAGTGCCCGGCCCGCGGGGCGAGAGACCCAGTACTTC
TRBD2	TRBJ2-7	few	TRBV10-3	CAISWGTTTYEQYF	TGTGCCATCTCTTGGGGGACTACGACCTACGAGCAGTACTTC
NA	TRBJ2-3	few	TRBV5-4	CASSLSRVRSTDTQYF	TGTGCCAGCAGCTTAAGCAGGGTGAGGAGCACAGATACGCAGTATTTT
TRBD1	TRBJ2-3	few	TRBV2	CASSDPGTGESQEYF	TGTGCCAGCAGCGACCCCGGGACAGGGGAGTCGCAGGAGTATTTT
NA	TRBJ2-2	few	TRBV28	CASHREDTGELFF	TGTGCCAGCCACAGGGAAGACACCGGGGAGCTGTTTTTT
TRBD1	TRBJ2-1	NA	TRBV6-2/TRBV6-3	CASSRPGQSYNEQFF	TGTGCCAGCAGTCGCCCGGGACAGTCCTACAATGAGCAGTTCTTC
NA	TRBJ2-1	NA	TRBV7-9	CASSSPLKGDNEQFF	TGTGCCAGCAGCTCGCCCCTCAAAGGGGACAATGAGCAGTTCTTC
TRBD1	TRBJ2-1	few	TRBV12-3/TRBV12-4	CASSLATGRNEQFF	TGTGCCAGCAGTTTAGCGACAGGGCGCAATGAGCAGTTCTTC
TRBD2	TRBJ2-1	NA	TRBV5-1	CASSFGGGFYEQFF	TGCGCCAGCAGCTTTGGCGGGGGGTTTTATGAGCAGTTCTTC
TRBD2	TRBJ2-3	few	TRBV6-5	CASSYSAAGATDTQYF	TGTGCCAGCAGTTACTCGGCAGCGGGGGCCACAGATACGCAGTATTTT
TRBD1	TRBJ1-1	NA	TRBV5-1	CASSWVPGQGVTEAFF	TGCGCCAGCAGCTGGGTCCCGGGACAGGGGGTGACTGAAGCTTTCTTT